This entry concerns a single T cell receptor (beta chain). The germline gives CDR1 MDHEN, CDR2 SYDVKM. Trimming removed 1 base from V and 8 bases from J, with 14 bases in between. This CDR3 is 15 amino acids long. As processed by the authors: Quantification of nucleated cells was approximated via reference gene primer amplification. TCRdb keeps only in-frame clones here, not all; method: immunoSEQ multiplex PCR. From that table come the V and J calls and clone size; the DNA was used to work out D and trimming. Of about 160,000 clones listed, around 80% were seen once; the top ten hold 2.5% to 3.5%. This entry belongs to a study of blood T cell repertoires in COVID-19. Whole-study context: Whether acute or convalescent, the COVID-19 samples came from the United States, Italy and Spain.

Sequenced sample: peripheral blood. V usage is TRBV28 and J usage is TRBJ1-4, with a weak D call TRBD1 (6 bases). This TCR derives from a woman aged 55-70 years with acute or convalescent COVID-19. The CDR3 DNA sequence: TGTGCCAGCAGTTTATCAGGGGCGACGGAAGAAAAACTGTTTTTT. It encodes CASSLSGATEEKLFF.